The next 20 T cell receptor beta chains were all read from a single sample in a study of early T cells in non-severe SARS-CoV-2 infection. TCRdb processed the 5' RACE reads anew with MiXCR; each CDR3 protein has one entry. The sample includes about 110,000 distinct CDR3 sequences, over 10% of them seen just once. Sample: whole blood, taken at baseline. The receptors derive from an adult who was a healthcare worker with PCR-confirmed SARS-CoV-2 infection or an uninfected control (not recorded which).

The gene calls are TRBV20-1 and TRBJ1-1; D remains unclear. CDR1 DFQATT and CDR2 SNEGSKA come from the germline V gene (reference sequence). Deletions cut 7 bases from V and 5 bases from J, with 8 bases between. The CDR3 sequence is 10 residues long. The CDR3 sequence: CSVFETEAFF. The DNA for the CDR3 is TGCAGTGTCTTCGAGACTGAAGCTTTCTTT.

The gene calls are TRBV7-9 and TRBJ2-7; tentative D call: TRBD1 (6 bases). V was pared by 1 base and J by 6 bases, with 7 bases between. The CDR3 runs 12 residues. Germline CDR1 reads SEHNR; CDR2 reads FQNEAQ (reference sequence). This CDR3 reads CASSLGGLEQYF. CDR3 nucleotide sequence: TGTGCCAGCAGCTTAGGGGGGCTCGAGCAGTACTTC.

A single count supports this clonotype. The rearrangement uses TRBV5-1 and TRBJ2-1; D perhaps matches TRBD2 (6 bases). This CDR3 spans 13 amino acids. Per the germline V gene, CDR1 is SGHRS and CDR2 is YFSETQ. The germline V and J ends were trimmed by 3 bases and 9 bases, with 13 bases remaining between them. The CDR3 DNA sequence: TGCGCCAGCAGCTGGGGGACTCCCTCTGAGCAGTTCTTC. Encoded protein: CASSWGTPSEQFF.

This chain links TRBV7-2 with TRBJ2-3; maybe TRBD2 (5 bases). The CDR3 has 13 residues. Germline CDR1 is SGHTA and CDR2 is FQGNSA. V lost 5 bases and J lost 9, with 15 bases in between. CDR3 residues: CASSPEREGTQYF. CDR3 bases: TGTGCCAGCAGCCCAGAGAGAGAGGGCACGCAGTATTTT.

This clonotype occurred many times. V usage is TRBV5-8 and J usage is TRBJ1-2; D possibly corresponds to TRBD1 (6 bases). Trimming took off 0 bases at V and 0 bases at J, with 15 bases between the two ends. This CDR3 is built from 17 residues. Germline CDR1 and CDR2: SGHTS and YDEGEE. CDR3 sequence: CASSLGQGSTPNYGYTF. The CDR3 nucleotides read TGTGCCAGCAGCTTGGGGCAGGGGTCTACTCCTAACTATGGCTACACCTTC.

This clonotype was counted at least ten times. CDR3 in DNA: TGCAGCGTTGGTGGCAGGGGGAGGCAGCCCCAGCATTTT. Its protein product is CSVGGRGRQPQHF. The chain uses TRBV29-1 and TRBJ1-5; 7 bases are a match to TRBD1. The CDR3 runs 13 residues. J was trimmed by 7 bases and V by 4 bases; bases with no gene match: 7. In germline, CDR1 is SQVTM, CDR2 ANQGSEA. The full variable domain, rest sourced from reference TRBV29-1 and TRBJ1-5, is SAVISQKPSRDICQRGTSLTIQCQVDSQVTMMFWYRQQPGQSLTLIATANQGSEATYESGFVIDKFPISRPNLTFSTLTVSNMSPEDSSIYLCSVGGRGRQPQHFGDGTRLSIL.

This clonotype was observed a few times. The rearrangement joins TRBV30 to TRBJ1-2, with D tentatively TRBD1 (5 bases). This CDR3 is built from 12 residues. Germline V lookup: CDR1 GTSNPN, CDR2 SVGIG (reference sequence). V lost 5 bases and J 7 bases, leaving 14 bases between the germline ends. In DNA, the CDR3 is TGTGCCTGGCCGACAGCCCCGGGTGGCTACACCTTC. Translation: CAWPTAPGGYTF.

As DNA, the CDR3 is TGTGCCAGCTCACCAGGGACGCGGGCGGAGACCCAGTACTTC. Its translation: CASSPGTRAETQYF. The V gene is TRBV18, the J gene TRBJ2-5; D assignment may be TRBD1 or TRBD2 (5 bases each). Germline assignment: CDR1 KGHSH and CDR2 LQKENI. The CDR3 loop spans 14 amino acids. V was pared by 2 bases and J by 5 bases, with 12 bases between.

This clonotype was found many times. This rearrangement joins TRBV28 to TRBJ2-1, with 8 bases lining up with TRBD2. CDR1 is MDHEN and CDR2 is SYDVKM in the germline V gene. Trimming took 4 bases from V and 6 from J; bases not matched to a gene: 11. This CDR3 has 16 residues. The CDR3, as DNA: TGTGCCAGCAGTTCCCCCTCCGAGCGGGAGTTCAATGAGCAGTTCTTC. It is translated as CASSSPSEREFNEQFF. Supplemented by reference TRBV28 and TRBJ2-1, the full variable domain reads DVKVTQSSRYLVKRTGEKVFLECVQDMDHENMFWYRQDPGLGLRLIYFSYDVKMKEKGDIPEGYSVSREKKERFSLILESASTNQTSMYLCASSSPSEREFNEQFFGPGTRLTVL.

There are a few counts of this clonotype. V is TRBV7-9 and J is TRBJ1-3; D is undetermined. Looked up from germline, CDR1 is SEHNR and CDR2 is FQNEAQ (reference sequence). The length of the CDR3 is 15 residues. The V and J ends lost 1 base and 6 bases respectively, with 13 bases between them. CDR3 DNA sequence: TGTGCCAGCAGCTTAGTTATGGCTGCTGAAAACACCATATATTTT. Its protein product is CASSLVMAAENTIYF.

Many counts were recorded for this clonotype. This rearrangement joins TRBV20-1 to TRBJ2-2, with D possibly being TRBD1 (5 bases). The CDR3 is made up of 15 amino acids. Looked up from germline, CDR1 is DFQATT and CDR2 is SNEGSKA (reference sequence). V lost 2 bases and J lost 1, with 11 bases in between. The CDR3 spells CSARKQGVNTGELFF. For the CDR3, the DNA is TGCAGTGCTAGAAAGCAGGGCGTGAACACCGGGGAGCTGTTTTTT.

Only a few counts were recorded for this clonotype. The chain is built from TRBV6-5 and TRBJ1-1, with D possibly being TRBD1 (6 bases). The CDR3 has 15 amino acids. Trimming removed 5 bases at V and 3 bases at J, with 16 bases between. The germline CDR1 and CDR2 sequences are MNHEY and SVGAGI. The CDR3 nucleotides are TGTGCCAGCAGTAAAAGGGCGGGGGCTTACACTGAAGCTTTCTTT. This gives the protein CASSKRAGAYTEAFF.

This clonotype was counted only a few times. V is TRBV6-6 and J is TRBJ2-7; D gene uncertain. Germline V gene lookup returns CDR1 MNHNY and CDR2 SVGAGI (reference sequence). Deletions cut 0 bases from V and 0 bases from J, with 6 bases between. CDR3 length: 14 residues. The CDR3 spells CASSYSTPSYEQYF. The DNA for the CDR3 is TGTGCCAGCAGTTACTCCACACCCTCCTACGAGCAGTACTTC.

This clonotype was counted only a few times. The chain has TRBV21-1 and TRBJ2-1; TRBD1 is taken as the D call from the table, unchecked against the DNA. TRBV21-1 counts as a pseudogene. The CDR3 consists of 15 residues. This chain's CDR3 is CASSKGQGASNEQFF. The CDR3 region has the DNA TGTGCCAGCAGCAAGGGACAGGGGGCTAGCAATGAGCAGTTCTTC.

V and J are TRBV6-6 and TRBJ2-7; D not resolved. The CDR3 is made up of 14 amino acids. Germline V gene lookup returns CDR1 MNHNY and CDR2 SVGAGI (reference sequence). The ends were cut back, 0 bases at V and 0 bases at J, with 6 bases in the middle. The CDR3 reads CASSYSGSSYEQYF. Here the CDR3 DNA reads TGTGCCAGCAGTTACTCGGGCAGCTCCTACGAGCAGTACTTC.

Ten or more counts support this clonotype. This sequence joins TRBV10-1 and TRBJ2-7; no reliable D call. The CDR3 consists of 13 residues. Trimming stripped 3 bases from V and 5 bases from J, with 11 bases between. The germline V gene has CDR1 WNHNN and CDR2 SYGVQD (reference sequence). CDR3 in DNA: TGCGCCAGCAGTGACCCGACCTCGGACGAGCAGTACTTC. It encodes CASSDPTSDEQYF.

The chain uses TRBV4-2 and TRBJ2-2; D is unclear. This CDR3 region has 17 residues. Trimming took 0 bases from V and 1 from J, leaving 12 bases between them. The germline CDR1 and CDR2 sequences are LGHNA and YNFKEQ. The CDR3 bases are TGTGCCAGCAGCCAAGATCAGTATTCCTGGAACACCGGGGAGCTGTTTTTT. Translating it yields CASSQDQYSWNTGELFF.

This clonotype was detected a few times. The gene calls are TRBV19 and TRBJ2-7; no definite D call. Germline loops: CDR1 LNHDA, CDR2 SQIVND (reference sequence). The CDR3 extends over 14 amino acids. Between the trimmed V and J ends, which lost 5 bases and 2 bases, there was a span of 13 bases. CDR3 DNA sequence: TGTGCCAGTAGTCCTCAGGCTCTGGCCTACGAGCAGTACTTC. Amino acid sequence: CASSPQALAYEQYF.

The CDR3 region has the DNA TGTGCCAGCAGCCTTCACAGGGTCCCCACCGGGGAGCTGTTTTTT. It codes for CASSLHRVPTGELFF. The chain joins TRBV14 to TRBJ2-2, with D perhaps matching TRBD1 (6 bases). CDR1 and CDR2 (germline): SGHDN, FVKESK. V lost 4 bases to trimming and J lost 4 bases, with 13 bases between them. The CDR3 covers 15 residues.

This clonotype has more than one count but fewer than ten. This CDR3 reads CAISEPPGTGVNGGEKLFF. The CDR3 DNA is TGTGCCATCAGTGAGCCGCCCGGGACAGGGGTCAATGGAGGGGAAAAACTGTTTTTT. The rearrangement joins TRBV10-3 to TRBJ1-4, with TRBD1 matching over 10 bases. Germline V CDR1 and CDR2: ENHRY, SYGVKD. The CDR3 sequence is 19 residues long. Germline trimming cut 2 bases from V and 8 bases from J; bases unmatched to any gene: 17.